These 32 T cell receptor beta chains were all obtained from the same sample, sequenced in a study of molecular identifiers for immune sequencing clone quantification. TCRdb reprocessed the PCR reads via MiXCR and lists one record per CDR3 protein. In the table there are roughly 320,000 distinct CDR3 sequences, roughly 23% of which are singletons. Sequencing used naive CD8+ T cells from blood, with Jurkat cell RNA spiked in. The subset here: FACS-sorted CD8+CD4-CCR7+CD45RA+ naive T cells. The origin of the receptors is a human donor in good health. Some libraries in this study had Jurkat cell RNA spiked in.

This clonotype has only a few counts. The gene calls are TRBV12-3 or TRBV12-4 and TRBJ1-1; D gene unclear. The CDR3 totals 13 residues. V was clipped by 1 base and J by 8 bases, with 11 bases between them. CDR3 nucleotide sequence: TGTGCCAGCAGTTTAGTATTAGGTGGGGAAGCTTTCTTT. Residues: CASSLVLGGEAFF.

This rearrangement joins TRBV6-2 or TRBV6-3 to TRBJ1-1; no clear D. From germline, CDR1 is MNHEY and CDR2 SVGEGT. V was cut by 1 base and J by 11 bases, with 20 bases left in between. CDR3 length equals 15 residues. The CDR3 sequence: CASSYFLGSPPAAFF. The DNA for the CDR3 is TGTGCCAGCAGTTACTTTCTGGGCAGCCCCCCTGCCGCTTTCTTT.

In regard to this clonotype: The junction departs from germline at one end; a sequencing error may be responsible. The chain is built from TRBV5-1 and TRBJ1-1; a weak D match, TRBD1 (5 bases). CDR1 and CDR2 from the germline V gene are SGHRS and YFSETQ. The CDR3 sequence is 14 residues long. This CDR3 reads CASGLGRGYTEAFF. In DNA form, the CDR3 reads TGCGCCAGCGGCTTGGGTCGGGGCTACACTGAAGCTTTCTTT. Supplemented by reference TRBV5-1 and TRBJ1-1, the full variable domain reads KAGVTQTPRYLIKTRGQQVTLSCSPISGHRSVSWYQQTPGQGLQFLFEYFSETQRNKGNFPGRFSGRQFSNSRSEMNVSTLELGDSALYLCASGLGRGYTEAFFGQGTRLTVV.

About this clonotype itself: A read error is possible here, since a much larger clone lies one base away. The chain joins TRBV29-1 to TRBJ1-1, with TRBD1 matching 7 bases. The CDR3 is 12 residues long. Per the germline V gene, CDR1 is SQVTM and CDR2 is ANQGSEA. V was clipped by 7 bases and J by 6 bases; unmatched bases: 8. CDR3 amino acids: CSGPTGPAEAFF. The CDR3 DNA reads as TGCAGCGGCCCGACAGGGCCCGCTGAAGCTTTCTTT.

This clonotype was detected many times. V gene TRBV4-3 combines with J gene TRBJ1-1; D is undetermined. Trimming shortened V by 0 bases and J by 5 bases, and 10 bases separated the two germline ends. Per the germline V gene, CDR1 is LGHNA and CDR2 is YSLEER. This CDR3 contains 14 residues. For the CDR3, the DNA is TGCGCCAGCAGCCAAGATTCAGGTGAAACTGAAGCTTTCTTT. Translation: CASSQDSGETEAFF.

Many counts were recorded for this clonotype. The chain carries TRBV30 and TRBJ1-1; the D is unclear. The germline gives CDR1 GTSNPN, CDR2 SVGIG (reference sequence). The CDR3 has 12 residues. V was cut by 1 base and J by 7 bases, with 10 bases left in between. The CDR3 reads CAWSGMAYEAFF. Written as DNA, the CDR3 is TGTGCCTGGAGTGGGATGGCATATGAAGCTTTCTTT.

This clonotype has at least ten counts. V and J are TRBV5-4 and TRBJ2-2; D call uncertain. The CDR3 totals 13 residues. Trimming cost V 5 bases and J 10 bases, with 15 bases left between them. Germline assignment: CDR1 SGHNT and CDR2 YYREEE (reference sequence). CDR3 amino acids: CASSSWTAEELFF. CDR3 nucleotides: TGTGCCAGCAGTTCCTGGACGGCGGAGGAGCTGTTTTTT.

On this clonotype: Being one base from a much bigger clone, this may be a read error. This chain uses TRBV29-1 with TRBJ2-7; 8 nucleotides line up with TRBD1. Germline V gene sequence: CDR1 SQVTM, CDR2 ANQGSEA. The CDR3 sequence is 16 residues long. Here the CDR3 reads CSVEGFLGTGDYEQCF. The DNA for the CDR3 is TGCAGCGTTGAAGGATTTCTCGGGACAGGAGACTACGAGCAGTGCTTC.

In regard to this clonotype: A read error is possible here, since a much larger clone lies one base away. The CDR3: CASSFRTGQETQYF. CDR3 coding DNA: TGCGCCAGCAGCTTTCGGACTGGCCAAGAGACCCAGTACTTC. This chain connects TRBV5-1 to TRBJ2-5; TRBD2 is a possible D gene (5 bases). V gave up 2 bases and J gave up 1 base, with 9 bases separating them. The CDR3 loop spans 14 amino acids. Germline V gene lookup returns CDR1 SGHRS and CDR2 YFSETQ.

Turning to this clonotype: Here the CDR3 omits its conserved ending phenylalanine or tryptophan, so a read error is the likely source. The V call is TRBV6-2 or TRBV6-3, the J call TRBJ2-4; D uncertain. CDR1 and CDR2 (germline): MNHEY, SVGEGT. The CDR3 runs to 12 residues. Trimming removed 2 bases at V and 7 bases at J, with 6 bases between. Here the CDR3 reads CASSYGRNIQYL. The CDR3 coding sequence is TGTGCCAGCAGTTACGGCAGGAACATTCAGTACCTC.

The rearrangement uses TRBV6-2 or TRBV6-3 and TRBJ2-7, with no clear D. Germline V gives CDR1 MNHEY, CDR2 SVGEGT. This CDR3 is 13 amino acids long. Trimming removed 6 bases from V and 3 bases from J, with 12 bases in between. CDR3 region: CASSLGWDYEQYF. The CDR3 DNA reads as TGTGCCAGCAGCTTAGGATGGGACTACGAGCAGTACTTC.

J is TRBJ2-7 and V is TRBV6-2 or TRBV6-3; D gene unclear. Trimming removed 2 bases at V and 1 base at J, with 9 bases between. The CDR3 runs to 14 residues. Germline CDR1 MNHEY, CDR2 SVGEGT. The CDR3 coding sequence is TGTGCCAGCAGTTACCGGGCAGTGTCCTACGAGCAGTACTTC. This translates into CASSYRAVSYEQYF.

The chain joins TRBV12-3 or TRBV12-4 to TRBJ2-5; D remains ambiguous. The CDR3 extends over 13 amino acids. V was pared by 4 bases and J by 4 bases, with 10 bases between. The CDR3 spells CASSWAYRETQYF. The CDR3 DNA follows: TGTGCCAGCAGTTGGGCCTATCGAGAGACCCAGTACTTC.

For this clonotype: This CDR3 is missing its conserved last phenylalanine or tryptophan, likely due to a read error. The J gene is TRBJ2-7, the V gene TRBV28, with TRBD1 as a possible D gene (5 bases). From germline, CDR1 is MDHEN and CDR2 SYDVKM. The CDR3 runs 13 residues. V lost 6 bases, J lost 3 bases, and 12 bases lay in between. CDR3 amino acids: CASSLDTNYEQYS. The CDR3 bases are TGTGCCAGCAGCCTGGACACCAACTACGAGCAGTACTCC.

At least ten counts were recorded for this clonotype. The chain recombines TRBV28 with TRBJ1-4; D gene uncertain. The germline V and J ends were trimmed by 6 bases and 3 bases, with 14 bases remaining between them. The CDR3 has 15 residues. CDR1 and CDR2 (germline): MDHEN, SYDVKM. CDR3 bases: TGTGCCAGCAGCTACTTCTCGGAGGCTAATGAAAAACTGTTTTTT. It translates to CASSYFSEANEKLFF.

A word on this clonotype: At one end the junction does not follow the germline gene, possibly because of a read error. The chain uses TRBV5-1 and TRBJ1-1; D might be TRBD1 (5 bases). The CDR3 covers 13 residues. Per germline, CDR1 SGHRS and CDR2 YFSETQ. DNA for the CDR3: TGCGTCAGCCTGGGGGGGTCGGGCACTGAAGCTTTCTTT. It codes for CVSLGGSGTEAFF.

The chain uses TRBV28 and TRBJ2-7; perhaps TRBD1 as D (5 bases). Germline-derived CDR1 and CDR2 are MDHEN and SYDVKM. With 2 bases removed from V and 7 bases from J, the gap between germline ends came to 12 bases. CDR3 length: 13 residues. CDR3 region: CASSLPPGQEQYF. The CDR3 coding sequence is TGTGCCAGCAGTTTACCCCCAGGACAAGAGCAGTACTTC.

This clonotype was recorded at least ten times. The V gene is TRBV4-3, the J gene TRBJ1-5; perhaps TRBD1 as D (6 bases). The ends were cut back, 3 bases at V and 6 bases at J, with 15 bases in the middle. Looked up from germline, CDR1 is LGHNA and CDR2 is YSLEER. CDR3 length equals 15 residues. CDR3 coding DNA: TGCGCCAGCAGCCAGGATACAAGCAGGGGTCAGCCCCAGCATTTT. Translated: CASSQDTSRGQPQHF.

The chain has TRBV21-1 and TRBJ2-5; TRBD2 was called by the table and not checked on the DNA. TRBV21-1 has pseudogene status. The CDR3 runs to 16 residues. DNA for the CDR3: TGTGCCAGCAGCAAAGTTCGGACAGCGGCGAAAGGGACCCAGTACTTC. Translation gives CASSKVRTAAKGTQYF.

The chain joins TRBV7-9 to TRBJ1-1; weak D call: TRBD1 (5 bases). In germline, CDR1 is SEHNR, CDR2 FQNEAQ (reference sequence). The CDR3 length is 13 residues. Trimming stripped 6 bases from V and 6 bases from J, with 14 bases between. CDR3 loop: CASRPGPDAEAFF. In nucleotides, the CDR3 is TGTGCCAGCAGGCCAGGGCCCGACGCTGAAGCTTTCTTT.

To note about this clonotype: Since a much larger clone is just one base distant, this may be a read error. V usage is TRBV7-9 and J usage is TRBJ2-5; D is tentatively TRBD1 or TRBD2 (5 bases each). The germline V gene encodes CDR1 SEHNR and CDR2 FQNEAQ (reference sequence). CDR3 length equals 16 residues. V shed 3 bases and J shed 4 bases, with 18 bases lying between them. The CDR3 DNA reads TGTGCCAGCAGCTTCGATCCAGAGGGGAATCTAGAGACCCAGTACTTC. Translating gives CASSFDPEGNLETQYF.

About this clonotype itself: This may be a read error: a much more frequent sequence differs by one nucleotide. The chain joins TRBV7-9 to TRBJ2-6; D uncertain. With 2 bases removed from V and 9 bases from J, the gap between germline ends came to 14 bases. Looked up from germline, CDR1 is SEHNR and CDR2 is FQNEAQ (reference sequence). The CDR3 covers 15 residues. The CDR3 loop reads CASSLTSDRYNVLTF. The CDR3 DNA sequence: TGTGCCAGCAGCTTAACCTCCGATCGCTACAACGTCCTGACTTTC. Complete variable domain (other parts from reference TRBV7-9 and TRBJ2-6): DTGVSQNPRHKITKRGQNVTFRCDPISEHNRLYWYRQTLGQGPEFLTYFQNEAQLEKSRLLSDRFSAERPKGSFSTLEIQRTEQGDSAMYLCASSLTSDRYNVLTFGAGSRLTVL.

This clonotype has only a few counts. The chain has TRBV7-9 and TRBJ2-2, with D tentatively TRBD1 (6 bases). V was cut by 10 bases and J by 7 bases, with 22 bases left in between. This CDR3 has 15 residues. Germline loops: CDR1 SEHNR, CDR2 FQNEAQ (reference sequence). The CDR3 loop reads CANAPGQGLVGELFF. CDR3 DNA sequence: TGTGCCAATGCCCCGGGGCAGGGGCTAGTCGGGGAGCTGTTTTTT.

This clonotype appeared a few times. This sequence joins TRBV19 and TRBJ2-2; TRBD1 matches at 7 bases. The V gene end was trimmed by 4 bases and the J gene end by 2 bases; junction bases not matched to a gene: 7. CDR3 size: 16 residues. CDR1 and CDR2 (germline): LNHDA, SQIVND (reference sequence). The CDR3 sequence is CASSTRGRVNTGELFF. CDR3 nucleotides: TGTGCCAGTAGTACCAGGGGGAGAGTCAACACCGGGGAGCTGTTTTTT.

This clonotype was seen repeatedly, ten times or more. This chain connects TRBV28 to TRBJ2-5; unclear D gene. Germline V gene lookup returns CDR1 MDHEN and CDR2 SYDVKM. CDR3 length equals 13 residues. Trimming took off 4 bases at V and 5 bases at J, with 11 bases between the two ends. Written as DNA, the CDR3 is TGTGCCAGCAGTTCCCTGAGCAAGGAGACCCAGTACTTC. It is translated as CASSSLSKETQYF.

The J gene is TRBJ2-7, the V gene TRBV4-3, with 9 nucleotides matching TRBD2. V was pared by 2 bases and J by 2 bases, with 7 bases of the junction left unmatched. Germline values: CDR1 LGHNA, CDR2 YSLEER. The CDR3 has 16 residues. Here the CDR3 DNA reads TGCGCCAGCAGCCAATCCCTAGCGGGGAAGACCTACGAGCAGTACTTC. Amino acid sequence: CASSQSLAGKTYEQYF.

Regarding this clonotype: It may be a read error: a sequence one base away is much more abundant. J is TRBJ2-7 and V is TRBV7-9, with D possibly being TRBD1 or TRBD2 (5 bases each). The CDR3 is 14 amino acids. In germline, CDR1 is SEHNR, CDR2 FQNEAQ (reference sequence). In DNA, the CDR3 is TGTGCCAGCAGCCCGGGACGGTTGACCTACGGGCAGTACTTC. Residues: CASSPGRLTYGQYF.

V and J are TRBV7-9 and TRBJ2-1, with 15 bases matching TRBD2. Germline V gene data show CDR1 as SEHNR and CDR2 as FQNEAQ (reference sequence). CDR3 length: 20 residues. J lost 1 base, V lost 5 bases, and 12 bases had no gene match. The CDR3 here is CASSPAGTSGGTGSYNEQFF. CDR3 DNA sequence: TGTGCCAGCAGCCCCGCCGGGACTAGCGGGGGGACGGGGTCCTACAATGAGCAGTTCTTC.

The chain joins TRBV13 to TRBJ2-3; D might be TRBD1 or TRBD2, each matching 5 bases. The germline gives CDR1 PRHDT, CDR2 FYEKMQ (reference sequence). Trimming stripped 7 bases from V and 1 base from J, with 27 bases between. There are 19 residues in the CDR3. The CDR3 sequence: CASTSVDSRRYKGTDTQYF. The CDR3 DNA is TGTGCCAGCACCTCTGTTGACAGCAGGAGGTATAAGGGCACAGATACGCAGTATTTT.

Turning to this clonotype: A much more abundant neighbour one base away suggests this may be a read error. The CDR3 coding sequence is TGTGCCAGCAGTTTTTATGGGGAGGCAGCTACGCAGTATTTT. Amino acid sequence: CASSFYGEAATQYF. The chain couples TRBV6-5 to TRBJ2-3; TRBD2 might be the D (6 bases). This CDR3 is built from 14 residues. Trimming removed 4 bases from V and 8 bases from J, with 16 bases in between. Germline CDR1 reads MNHEY; CDR2 reads SVGAGI.

Ten or more counts support this clonotype. The chain's CDR3 is CASSPLTSAGTDTQYF. In nucleotides, the CDR3 is TGTGCCAGCAGCCCTCTGACTAGCGCAGGCACAGATACGCAGTATTTT. The chain combines TRBV7-9 with TRBJ2-3; 8 bases map to TRBD2. The germline V gene encodes CDR1 SEHNR and CDR2 FQNEAQ (reference sequence). This CDR3 is built from 16 residues. V shed 5 bases and J 1 base; nucleotides not matched to a gene: 8.

This clonotype has at least ten counts. The chain is built from TRBV29-1 and TRBJ2-1; D is tentatively TRBD1 or TRBD2 (5 bases each). Germline V gives CDR1 SQVTM, CDR2 ANQGSEA. Trimming took 6 bases from V and 3 from J, leaving 15 bases between them. The CDR3 sequence is 14 residues long. This chain's CDR3 is CSVLPPGRYNEQFF. In DNA form, the CDR3 reads TGCAGCGTCCTCCCTCCGGGGCGCTACAATGAGCAGTTCTTC.